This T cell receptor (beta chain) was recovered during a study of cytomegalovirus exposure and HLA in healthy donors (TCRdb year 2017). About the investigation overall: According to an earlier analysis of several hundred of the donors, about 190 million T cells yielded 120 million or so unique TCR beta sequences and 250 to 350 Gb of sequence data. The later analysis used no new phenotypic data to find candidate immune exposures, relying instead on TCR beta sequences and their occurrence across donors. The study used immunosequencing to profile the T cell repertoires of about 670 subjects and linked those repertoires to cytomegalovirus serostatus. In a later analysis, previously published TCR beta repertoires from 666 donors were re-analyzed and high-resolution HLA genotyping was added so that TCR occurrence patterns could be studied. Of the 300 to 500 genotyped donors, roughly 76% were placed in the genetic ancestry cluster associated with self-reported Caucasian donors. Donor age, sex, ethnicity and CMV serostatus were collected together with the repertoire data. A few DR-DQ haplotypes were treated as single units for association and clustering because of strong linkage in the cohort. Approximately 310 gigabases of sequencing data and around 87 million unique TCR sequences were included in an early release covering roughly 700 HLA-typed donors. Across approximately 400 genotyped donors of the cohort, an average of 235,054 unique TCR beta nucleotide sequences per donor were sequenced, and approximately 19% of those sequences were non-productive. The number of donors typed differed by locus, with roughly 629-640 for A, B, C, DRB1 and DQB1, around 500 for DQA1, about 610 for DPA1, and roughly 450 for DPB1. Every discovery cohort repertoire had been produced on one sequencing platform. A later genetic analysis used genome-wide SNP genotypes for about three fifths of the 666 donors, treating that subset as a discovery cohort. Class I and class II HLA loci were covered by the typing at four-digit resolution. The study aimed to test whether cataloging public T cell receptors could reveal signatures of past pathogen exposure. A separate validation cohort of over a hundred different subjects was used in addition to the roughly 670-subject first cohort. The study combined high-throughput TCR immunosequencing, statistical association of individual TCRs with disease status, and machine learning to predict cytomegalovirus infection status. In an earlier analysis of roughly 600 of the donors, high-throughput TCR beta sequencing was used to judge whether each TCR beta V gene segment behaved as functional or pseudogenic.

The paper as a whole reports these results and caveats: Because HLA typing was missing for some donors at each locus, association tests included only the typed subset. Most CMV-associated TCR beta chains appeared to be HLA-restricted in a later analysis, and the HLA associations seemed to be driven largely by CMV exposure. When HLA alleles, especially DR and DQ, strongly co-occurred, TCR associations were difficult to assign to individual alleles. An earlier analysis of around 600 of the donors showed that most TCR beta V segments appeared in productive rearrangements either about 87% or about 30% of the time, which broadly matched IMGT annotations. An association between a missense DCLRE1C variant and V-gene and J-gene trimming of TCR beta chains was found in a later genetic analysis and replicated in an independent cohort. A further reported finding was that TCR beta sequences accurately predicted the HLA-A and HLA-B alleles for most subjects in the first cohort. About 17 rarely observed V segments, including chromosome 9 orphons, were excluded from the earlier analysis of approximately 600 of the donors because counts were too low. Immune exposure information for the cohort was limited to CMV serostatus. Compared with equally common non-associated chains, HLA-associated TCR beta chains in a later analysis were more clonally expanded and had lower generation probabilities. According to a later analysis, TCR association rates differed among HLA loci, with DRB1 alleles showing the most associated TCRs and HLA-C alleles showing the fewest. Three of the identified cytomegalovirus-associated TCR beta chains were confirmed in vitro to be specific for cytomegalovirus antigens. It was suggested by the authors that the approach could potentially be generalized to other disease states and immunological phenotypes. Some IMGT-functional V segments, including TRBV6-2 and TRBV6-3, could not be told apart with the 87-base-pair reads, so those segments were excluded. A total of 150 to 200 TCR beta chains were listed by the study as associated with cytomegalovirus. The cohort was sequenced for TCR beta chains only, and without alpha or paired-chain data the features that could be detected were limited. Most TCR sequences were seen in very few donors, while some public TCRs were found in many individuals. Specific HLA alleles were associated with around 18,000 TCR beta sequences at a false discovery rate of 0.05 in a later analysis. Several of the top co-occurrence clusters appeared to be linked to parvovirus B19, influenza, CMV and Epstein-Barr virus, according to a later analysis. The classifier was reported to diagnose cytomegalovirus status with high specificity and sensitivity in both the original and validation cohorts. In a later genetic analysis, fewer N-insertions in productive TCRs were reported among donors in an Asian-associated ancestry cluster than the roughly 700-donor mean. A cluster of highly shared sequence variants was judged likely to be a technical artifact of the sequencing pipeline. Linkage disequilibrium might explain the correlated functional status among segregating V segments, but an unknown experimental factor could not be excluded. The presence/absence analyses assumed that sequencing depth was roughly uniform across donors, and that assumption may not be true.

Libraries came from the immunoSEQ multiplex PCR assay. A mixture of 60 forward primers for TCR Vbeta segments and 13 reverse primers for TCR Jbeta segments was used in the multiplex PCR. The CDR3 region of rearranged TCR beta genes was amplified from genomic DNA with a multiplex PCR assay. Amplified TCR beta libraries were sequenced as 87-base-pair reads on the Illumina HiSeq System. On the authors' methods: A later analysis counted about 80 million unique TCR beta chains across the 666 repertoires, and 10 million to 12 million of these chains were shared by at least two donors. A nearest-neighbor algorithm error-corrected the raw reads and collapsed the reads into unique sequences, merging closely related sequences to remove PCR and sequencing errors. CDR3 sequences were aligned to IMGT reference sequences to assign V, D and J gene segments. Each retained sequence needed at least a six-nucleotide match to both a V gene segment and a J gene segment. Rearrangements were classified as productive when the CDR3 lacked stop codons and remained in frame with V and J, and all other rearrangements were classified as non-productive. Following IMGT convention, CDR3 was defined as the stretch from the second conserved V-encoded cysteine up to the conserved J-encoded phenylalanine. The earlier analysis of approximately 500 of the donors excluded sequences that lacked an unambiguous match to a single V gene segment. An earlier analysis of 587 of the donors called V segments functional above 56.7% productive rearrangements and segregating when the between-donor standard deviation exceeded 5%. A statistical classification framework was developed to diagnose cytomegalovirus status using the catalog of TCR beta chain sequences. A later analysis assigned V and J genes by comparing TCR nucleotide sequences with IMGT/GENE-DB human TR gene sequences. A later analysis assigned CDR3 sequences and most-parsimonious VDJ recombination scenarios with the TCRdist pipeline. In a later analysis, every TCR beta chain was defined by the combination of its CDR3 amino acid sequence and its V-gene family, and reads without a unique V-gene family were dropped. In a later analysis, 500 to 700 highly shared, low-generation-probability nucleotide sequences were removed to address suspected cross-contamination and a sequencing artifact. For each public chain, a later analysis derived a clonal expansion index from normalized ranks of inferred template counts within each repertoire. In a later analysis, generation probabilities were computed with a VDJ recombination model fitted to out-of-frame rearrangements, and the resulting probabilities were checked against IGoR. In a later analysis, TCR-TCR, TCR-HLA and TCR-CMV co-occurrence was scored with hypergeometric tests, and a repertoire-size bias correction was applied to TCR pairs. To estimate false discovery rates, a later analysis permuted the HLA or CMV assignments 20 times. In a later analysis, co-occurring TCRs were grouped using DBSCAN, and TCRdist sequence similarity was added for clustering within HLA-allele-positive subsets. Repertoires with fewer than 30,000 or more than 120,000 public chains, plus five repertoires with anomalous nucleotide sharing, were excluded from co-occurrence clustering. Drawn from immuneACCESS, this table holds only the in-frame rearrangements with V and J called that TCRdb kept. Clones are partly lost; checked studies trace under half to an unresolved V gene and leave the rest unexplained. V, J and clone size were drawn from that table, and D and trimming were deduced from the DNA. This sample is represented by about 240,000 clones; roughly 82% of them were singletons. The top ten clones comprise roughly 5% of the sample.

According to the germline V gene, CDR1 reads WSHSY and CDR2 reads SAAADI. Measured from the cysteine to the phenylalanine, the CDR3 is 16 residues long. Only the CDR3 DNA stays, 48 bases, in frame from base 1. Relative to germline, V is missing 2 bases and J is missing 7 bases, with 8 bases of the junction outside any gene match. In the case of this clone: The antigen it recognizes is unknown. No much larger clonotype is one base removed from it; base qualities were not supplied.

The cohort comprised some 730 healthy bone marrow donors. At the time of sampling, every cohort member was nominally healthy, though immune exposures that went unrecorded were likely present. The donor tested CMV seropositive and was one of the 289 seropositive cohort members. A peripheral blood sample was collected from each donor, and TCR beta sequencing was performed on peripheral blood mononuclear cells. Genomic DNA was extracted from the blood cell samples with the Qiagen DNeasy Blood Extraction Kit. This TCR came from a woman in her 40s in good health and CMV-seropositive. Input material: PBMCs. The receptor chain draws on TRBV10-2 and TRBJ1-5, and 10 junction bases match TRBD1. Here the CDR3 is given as CASSEAGRTGGQPQHF. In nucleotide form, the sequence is TGCGCCAGCAGTGAGGCCGGCAGGACAGGGGGACAGCCCCAGCATTTT.